This TCR beta chain was observed in a study of siplizumab effects on memory and regulatory T cells. Cells of the mixed lymphocyte reaction were cocultured at 37 degrees C for about six days. By sample share, this clone is medium-sized. Its antigen is unknown. The CDR3 spans 13 residues. Germline loops: CDR1 MGHRA, CDR2 YSYEKL. Trimming shortened V by 4 bases and J by 3 bases, and 9 bases separated the two germline ends. The method was immunoSEQ multiplex PCR; TCRdb's version includes in-frame clones alone and lacks a portion of them. The data show approximately 12,000 clones, around half seen once. General study results and limits: Researchers could not give a naive or memory phenotype to roughly 75-95% of proliferating CD4+ or CD8+ clones.

Sequences were obtained from CFSE-low (dividing) CD8+ T cells sorted from an allogeneic mixed lymphocyte reaction. The chain has TRBV4-1 and TRBJ1-1; D remains ambiguous. The sequence came from a human donor in good health; the cells came from an allogeneic mixed lymphocyte reaction. Some clones in this sample may be carry-over from other donors' samples. The CDR3 reads CASSPVLDTEAFF. CDR3 DNA sequence: TGCGCCAGCAGCCCGGTATTAGACACTGAAGCTTTCTTT.